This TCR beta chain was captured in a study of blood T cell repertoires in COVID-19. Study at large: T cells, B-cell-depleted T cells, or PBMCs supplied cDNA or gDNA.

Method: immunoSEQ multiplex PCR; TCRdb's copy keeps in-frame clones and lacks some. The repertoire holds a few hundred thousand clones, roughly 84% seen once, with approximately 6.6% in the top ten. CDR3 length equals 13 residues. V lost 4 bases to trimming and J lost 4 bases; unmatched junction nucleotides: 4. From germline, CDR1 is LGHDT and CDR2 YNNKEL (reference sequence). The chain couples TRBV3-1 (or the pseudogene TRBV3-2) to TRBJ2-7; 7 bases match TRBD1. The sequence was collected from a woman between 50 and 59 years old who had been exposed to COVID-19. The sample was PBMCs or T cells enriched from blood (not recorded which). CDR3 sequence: CASSRQQGYEQYF. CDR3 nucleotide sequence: TGTGCCAGCAGCCGACAACAGGGGTACGAGCAGTACTTC.